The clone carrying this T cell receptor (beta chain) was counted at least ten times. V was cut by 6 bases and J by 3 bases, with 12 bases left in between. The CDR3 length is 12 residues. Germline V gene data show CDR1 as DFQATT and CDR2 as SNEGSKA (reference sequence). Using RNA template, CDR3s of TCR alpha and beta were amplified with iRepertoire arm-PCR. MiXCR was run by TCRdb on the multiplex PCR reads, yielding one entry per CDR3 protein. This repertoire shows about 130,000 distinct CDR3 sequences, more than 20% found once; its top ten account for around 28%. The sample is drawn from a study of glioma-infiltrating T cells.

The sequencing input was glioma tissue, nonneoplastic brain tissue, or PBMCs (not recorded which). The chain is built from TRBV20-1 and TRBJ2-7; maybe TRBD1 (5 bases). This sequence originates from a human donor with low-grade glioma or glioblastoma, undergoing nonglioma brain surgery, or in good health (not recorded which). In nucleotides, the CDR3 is TGCAGTGCCCAACTTGACAGCTACGAGCAGTACGTC. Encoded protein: CSAQLDSYEQYV.